This T cell receptor beta chain derives from a study of identical twins. This clonotype was counted a few times. TCRdb reprocessed the 5' RACE reads with MiXCR, giving one entry per CDR3 protein. The profile shows roughly 500,000 distinct CDR3 sequences, 20% to 25% of them singletons. Germline values: CDR1 DFQATT, CDR2 SNEGSKA (reference sequence). The CDR3 has 13 residues. Trimming stripped 4 bases from V and 0 bases from J, with 10 bases between. These same data were also listed under a study on T cells expressing NK-cell markers. From that study: Sequencing of TCR beta repertoires drew on sorted CD3+CD56+NKG2C+, CD3+CD56+NKG2C- and CD3+CD56-NKG2C+ T cells. HCMV seropositivity marked most of the eight sequenced donors; one was seronegative. Top CD8+ clonotypes included the dominant CD3+CD56+NKG2C+ clonotypes in roughly 6 donors.

The rearrangement joins TRBV20-1 to TRBJ2-7; unclear D gene. The source of this sequence is a woman younger than 30 in good health. What was sequenced was CD4+ T cells sorted from blood. The CDR3 DNA reads TGCAGTGCTACCGCGCGAAGCTCCTACGAGCAGTACTTC. The encoded protein is CSATARSSYEQYF.